This T cell receptor beta chain was captured by sequencing in a study of T cell repertoires in ileal Crohn's disease. General study points: Mucosal expansions were suggested to be mainly CD8 T cells. Compared with non-smokers, active smokers at surgery showed more clonal expansions. All patients with clonality above 26.8% had endoscopic recurrence.

TCRB immunosequencing input was approximately 510 nanograms of biopsy DNA per sample. Libraries were prepared by immunoSEQ multiplex PCR; TCRdb keeps only in-frame clonotypes and omits some of them. Among approximately 11,000 clones, roughly four fifths were seen once, and the ten largest hold 4.5%. This clone has a handful of counts. Its specificity is unknown. The specimen sequenced was ileal tissue. This TCR came from an adult with Crohn's disease.

This CDR3 is CASSGTGQGGQPQHF. The CDR3 nucleotides read TGTGCCAGCTCCGGGACAGGACAGGGTGGTCAGCCCCAGCATTTT. This rearrangement joins TRBV18 to TRBJ1-5, with TRBD1 matching 8 bases. Per the germline V gene, CDR1 is KGHSH and CDR2 is LQKENI. The CDR3 sequence is 15 residues long. V dropped 6 bases and J dropped 6; count of bases not matched to a gene: 10.